This T cell receptor (beta chain) originates from a study of T cells after yellow fever vaccination. The overall study: SMART-Seq v4 Ultra Low Input prepared libraries from low-cell fractions. Study-level findings and limits: Post-booster repertoires contained most primary-vaccination clones again (96% CD4, 85% to 90% CD8).

The CDR3 is 16 residues long. Germline CDR1 reads SGHDN; CDR2 reads FVKESK. Trimming took off 3 bases at V and 0 bases at J, with 11 bases between the two ends. Many counts were recorded for this clonotype. Antigen unknown. TCRdb reanalysed the 5' RACE reads using MiXCR and keeps one entry per CDR3 protein. Among approximately 120,000 distinct CDR3 sequences, 13% to 15% were seen once, and the ten largest hold roughly 41%. This chain joins TRBV14 and TRBJ2-2, with D hard to call. Sequences were derived from CD8+ T cells sorted from PBMCs, sampled 5 days after the yellow fever booster vaccination. The sequence was obtained from a man younger than 35 who received the YFV17D yellow fever vaccine. DNA of the CDR3: TGTGCCAGCAGCCAGCTTACCCAAGCGAACACCGGGGAGCTGTTTTTT. It is translated as CASSQLTQANTGELFF.